A single T cell receptor beta chain is shown here with its context. These data originate in a study of blood T cell repertoires in COVID-19. This CDR3 region has 18 residues. Germline CDR1 KGHDR, CDR2 SFDVKD. Losses at the gene ends were 0 bases for V and 5 bases for J; bases not matched to a gene: 12. Data came from immunoSEQ multiplex PCR; TCRdb stores just in-frame clones and leaves some out. This sample has 80,000 to 100,000 clones, with under 80% found just once. The chain has TRBV24-1 and TRBJ2-1, with 7 bases lining up with TRBD2. Sequencing was performed on peripheral blood. The TCR was taken from a man between 70 and 80 years old with COVID-19, enrolled during active disease. The CDR3 loop reads CATSDLQNPAGINNEQFF. The CDR3 nucleotides read TGTGCCACCAGTGATTTGCAAAATCCAGCGGGAATTAACAATGAGCAGTTCTTC.